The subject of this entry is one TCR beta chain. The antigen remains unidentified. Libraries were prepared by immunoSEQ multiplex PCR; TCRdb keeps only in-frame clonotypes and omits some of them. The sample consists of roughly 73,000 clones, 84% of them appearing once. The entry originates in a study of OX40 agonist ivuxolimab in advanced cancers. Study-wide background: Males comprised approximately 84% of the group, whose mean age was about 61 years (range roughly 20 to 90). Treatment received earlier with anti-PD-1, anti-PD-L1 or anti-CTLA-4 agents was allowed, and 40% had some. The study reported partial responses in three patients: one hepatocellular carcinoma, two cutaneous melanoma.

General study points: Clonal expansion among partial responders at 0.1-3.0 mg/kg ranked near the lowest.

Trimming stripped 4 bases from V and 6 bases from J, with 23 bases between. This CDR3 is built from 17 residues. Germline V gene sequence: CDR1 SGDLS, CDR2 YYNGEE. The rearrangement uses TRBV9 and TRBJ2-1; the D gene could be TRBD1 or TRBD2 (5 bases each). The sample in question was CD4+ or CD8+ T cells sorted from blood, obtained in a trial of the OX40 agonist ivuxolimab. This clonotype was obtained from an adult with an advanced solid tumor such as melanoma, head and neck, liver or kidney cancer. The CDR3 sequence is CASSSDRLGAGPNEQFF. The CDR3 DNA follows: TGTGCCAGCAGCTCAGATAGACTCGGGGCAGGCCCCAATGAGCAGTTCTTC.